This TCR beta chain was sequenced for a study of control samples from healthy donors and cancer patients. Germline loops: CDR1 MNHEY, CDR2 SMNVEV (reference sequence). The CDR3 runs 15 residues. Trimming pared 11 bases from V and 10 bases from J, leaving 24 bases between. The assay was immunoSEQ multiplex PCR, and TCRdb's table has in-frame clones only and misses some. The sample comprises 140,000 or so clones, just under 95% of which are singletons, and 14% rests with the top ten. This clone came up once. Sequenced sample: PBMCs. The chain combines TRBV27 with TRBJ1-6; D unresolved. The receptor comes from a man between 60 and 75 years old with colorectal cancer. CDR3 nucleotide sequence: TGTGCCGGCAACCTAGGTGGGATACCGGGATCACCCCTCCACTTT. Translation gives CAGNLGGIPGSPLHF.